These 32 T cell receptor beta chains were sequenced from one sample in a study of blood T cell repertoires in COVID-19. Method: immunoSEQ multiplex PCR; TCRdb's copy keeps in-frame clones and lacks some. The data show 43,000 or so clones, more than 80% seen once. Sequences were obtained from peripheral blood. Receptors were obtained from a man between 60 and 70 years old with active COVID-19.

V usage is TRBV19 and J usage is TRBJ2-1; 12 bases map to TRBD2. Trimming at V came to 7 bases and at J to 6 bases, leaving 10 bases not matched to a gene. The CDR3 contains 16 residues. Germline V CDR1 and CDR2: LNHDA, SQIVND (reference sequence). CDR3 amino acids: CASTKTSGSRVNEQFF. The CDR3, as DNA: TGTGCCAGTACAAAGACTAGCGGGAGCAGAGTCAATGAGCAGTTCTTC.

The V gene is TRBV29-1, the J gene TRBJ2-1, with 8 bases aligning to TRBD2. Germline CDR1 SQVTM, CDR2 ANQGSEA. Germline trimming cut 3 bases from V and 6 bases from J; bases unmatched to any gene: 7. The CDR3 length is 14 residues. The CDR3 is CSVDGSGARNEQFF. The CDR3 bases are TGCAGCGTTGATGGTAGCGGGGCCCGCAATGAGCAGTTCTTC.

This chain connects TRBV4-1 to TRBJ2-3, with 12 nucleotides matching TRBD2. V shed 4 bases and J 3 bases; nucleotides not matched to a gene: 2. CDR1 is MGHRA and CDR2 is YSYEKL in the germline V gene. This CDR3 contains 15 residues. DNA of the CDR3: TGCGCCAGCAGCCGGACTAGCGGGACGACAGATACGCAGTATTTT. This encodes CASSRTSGTTDTQYF.

The genes are TRBV7-3 and TRBJ2-1; maybe TRBD1 (6 bases). The CDR3 runs 15 residues. The V gene lost 2 bases and the J gene lost 5 bases, with 13 bases spanning the gap. The V gene's germline CDR1 is SGHTA and CDR2 FQGTGA. This CDR3 reads CASSLGQGSNNEQFF. CDR3 sequence (DNA): TGTGCCAGCAGCTTAGGGCAGGGGAGCAACAATGAGCAGTTCTTC.

This chain links TRBV28 with TRBJ2-7; 9 positions match TRBD1. The germline gives CDR1 MDHEN, CDR2 SYDVKM. V shed 5 bases, J shed 7 bases, and the junction held 12 bases outside the gene matches. The CDR3 is made up of 15 amino acids. CDR3 protein: CASSPHSGGTGEQYF. The CDR3 nucleotides read TGTGCCAGCAGTCCCCACTCTGGCGGGACAGGGGAGCAGTACTTC.

The J gene is TRBJ1-6, the V gene TRBV6-5, with D possibly TRBD1 on 6 matching bases. Germline loops: CDR1 MNHEY, CDR2 SVGAGI. The CDR3 sequence is 15 residues long. The V end was cut by 5 bases, the J end by 9 bases, with 17 bases between. CDR3 in DNA: TGTGCCAGCAGTCGTACCTTCCAGGGGTTTTCACCCCTCCACTTT. Translating it yields CASSRTFQGFSPLHF.

The chain joins TRBV6-4 to TRBJ2-7, with TRBD2 matching over 8 bases. J lost 3 bases, V lost 3 bases, and 7 bases had no gene match. The length of the CDR3 is 15 residues. Germline V CDR1 and CDR2: MRHNA, SNTAGT. The CDR3 coding sequence is TGTGCCAGCAGTGAATGGGCGGGAGGATACTACGAGCAGTACTTC. Translation gives CASSEWAGGYYEQYF.

This clone showed up just a few times. J is TRBJ1-1 and V is TRBV19, with TRBD1 identical over 10 bases. Trimming removed 5 bases from V and 0 bases from J; junction bases left unmatched: 12. The germline V gene has CDR1 LNHDA and CDR2 SQIVND (reference sequence). The CDR3 runs to 18 residues. CDR3 sequence reads: CASSEKTGGSSMNTEAFF. Here the CDR3 DNA reads TGTGCCAGTAGTGAAAAGACAGGGGGCTCTTCTATGAACACTGAAGCTTTCTTT.

This chain links TRBV21-1 with TRBJ1-2; whether TRBD1, the table's D call, matches the DNA was not checked. TRBV21-1 is a documented pseudogene. The CDR3 spans 15 residues. The CDR3 DNA reads TGTGCCAGCAGCAACAGGGGGCTATTTATCTATGGCTACACCTTC. Protein product: CASSNRGLFIYGYTF.

The chain has TRBV6-5 and TRBJ1-5; D is unclear. The CDR3 is made up of 13 amino acids. Per the germline V gene, CDR1 is MNHEY and CDR2 is SVGAGI. V was cut by 5 bases and J by 6 bases, with 11 bases left in between. As DNA, the CDR3 is TGTGCCAGCAGTCCCCCAGGCGCTCAGCCCCAGCATTTT. The encoded protein is CASSPPGAQPQHF.

The chain is built from TRBV7-2 and TRBJ2-1, with TRBD2 matching 13 bases. In germline, CDR1 is SGHTA, CDR2 FQGNSA. CDR3 size: 17 residues. J lost 4 bases, V lost 5 bases, and 8 bases had no gene match. CDR3 DNA: TGTGCCAGCAGCATCACTAGCGGGAGGGCCAGTTACAATGAGCAGTTCTTC. This codes for CASSITSGRASYNEQFF.

This chain connects TRBV7-9 to TRBJ2-7; the match to TRBD1 covers 9 bases. This CDR3 has 15 residues. Trimming at V came to 1 base and at J to 4 bases, leaving 5 bases not matched to a gene. CDR1 and CDR2 (germline): SEHNR, FQNEAQ (reference sequence). The chain's CDR3 is CASSLGPTGGYEQYF. The CDR3 DNA follows: TGTGCCAGCAGCTTAGGGCCGACAGGGGGGTACGAGCAGTACTTC.

The chain is built from TRBV7-2 and TRBJ2-5; unclear D gene. This CDR3 has 13 residues. The germline CDR1 and CDR2 sequences are SGHTA and FQGNSA. V lost 5 bases and J 7 bases, leaving 14 bases between the germline ends. The CDR3 is CASSGRSWATQYF. In DNA, the CDR3 is TGTGCCAGCAGCGGCAGATCCTGGGCGACCCAGTACTTC.

This chain connects TRBV2 to TRBJ2-2; 14 bases are a match to TRBD2. The V gene end was trimmed by 6 bases and the J gene end by 0 bases; junction bases not matched to a gene: 12. Germline lookup yields CDR1 SNHLY and CDR2 FYNNEI. The CDR3 covers 20 residues. The CDR3 DNA follows: TGTGCCAGCAGGGCCCTGGGACTAGCGGGGGTTAACGCGAACACCGGGGAGCTGTTTTTT. Amino acid sequence: CASRALGLAGVNANTGELFF.

Points on this clone: The sample has other DNA sequences that encode this CDR3 too. The V gene is TRBV10-1, the J gene TRBJ2-2, with TRBD2 matching 10 bases. V trimming: 4 bases; J trimming: 6 bases; junction bases outside the gene matches: 14. Germline CDR1 WNHNN, CDR2 SYGVQD (reference sequence). The CDR3 covers 18 residues. The CDR3 here is CASSARLAGEFLAGELFF. DNA for the CDR3: TGCGCCAGCAGTGCAAGGCTAGCGGGAGAATTTCTCGCCGGGGAGCTGTTTTTT.

The V gene is TRBV7-8, the J gene TRBJ2-7; the match to TRBD1 covers 9 bases. The CDR3 has 17 amino acids. Germline V gene data show CDR1 as SGHVS and CDR2 as FQNEAQ. The V gene end was trimmed by 5 bases and the J gene end by 2 bases; junction bases not matched to a gene: 13. The CDR3 bases are TGTGCCAGCAGCACCAGAGGGGGACAGGGAGGCCCCTACGAGCAGTACTTC. It specifies CASSTRGGQGGPYEQYF.

This clone was found a few times. The chain recombines TRBV20-1 with TRBJ2-7, with TRBD2 identical over 7 bases. CDR3 size: 14 residues. In germline, CDR1 is DFQATT, CDR2 SNEGSKA (reference sequence). The ends lost 3 bases at V and 4 bases at J; junction bases unmatched: 9. The CDR3 sequence: CSASQVSSGYEQYF. As DNA, the CDR3 is TGCAGTGCTAGTCAAGTGTCTAGCGGTTACGAGCAGTACTTC.

The rearrangement uses TRBV3-1 (or the pseudogene TRBV3-2) and TRBJ2-3, with 7 positions matching TRBD2. Germline-derived CDR1 and CDR2 are LGHDT and YNNKEL (reference sequence). The CDR3 is made up of 17 amino acids. The J segment lost 10 bases and the V segment lost 1 base, leaving 17 bases of the junction unmatched. In nucleotides, the CDR3 is TGTGCCAGCAGCCAAGTTCAAAGGCGGCAGGCGGGGGAGGCGCAGTATTTT. This encodes CASSQVQRRQAGEAQYF.

The chain recombines TRBV25-1 with TRBJ2-3, with 10 positions matching TRBD2. The trim removed 6 bases at V and 0 bases at J, leaving 6 bases unmatched. Germline loops: CDR1 MGHDK, CDR2 SYGVNS. The CDR3 is 16 residues long. CDR3 sequence (DNA): TGTGCCAGCAGGCCGACTAGCGGGTATAGCACAGATACGCAGTATTTT. Its translation is CASRPTSGYSTDTQYF.

The rearrangement links TRBV19 to TRBJ2-7; D may be TRBD1 (5 bases). This CDR3 is 14 amino acids long. Germline V CDR1 and CDR2: LNHDA, SQIVND (reference sequence). V lost 7 bases and J lost 3, with 16 bases in between. The CDR3 is CASTEGHRFYEQYF. In DNA form, the CDR3 reads TGTGCCAGTACCGAAGGTCACAGGTTCTACGAGCAGTACTTC.

CDR3 protein: CASSLGRGGGETQYF. CDR3 bases: TGTGCCAGCAGCTTAGGCCGTGGAGGTGGGGAGACCCAGTACTTC. The chain is built from TRBV7-3 and TRBJ2-5, with D maybe TRBD2 (5 bases). Germline V gives CDR1 SGHTA, CDR2 FQGTGA. The CDR3 is 15 amino acids. V was clipped by 2 bases and J by 5 bases, with 15 bases between them.

J is TRBJ1-2 and V is TRBV5-1; TRBD1 aligns across 7 bases. Germline trimming cut 5 bases from V and 4 bases from J; bases unmatched to any gene: 8. The germline V gene has CDR1 SGHRS and CDR2 YFSETQ. This CDR3 contains 14 residues. The CDR3 loop is CASSYDRVGYGYTF. DNA of the CDR3: TGCGCCAGCAGTTATGACAGGGTCGGCTATGGCTACACCTTC.

This chain uses TRBV7-9 with TRBJ2-7; TRBD1 agrees at 9 bases. The CDR3 is made up of 13 amino acids. Germline V lookup: CDR1 SEHNR, CDR2 FQNEAQ (reference sequence). V dropped 3 bases and J dropped 6; count of bases not matched to a gene: 3. CDR3 residues: CASSLSTGGEQYF. The DNA of the CDR3 is TGTGCCAGCAGCTTGTCGACAGGGGGCGAGCAGTACTTC.

This clone was seen only once. The V call is TRBV2, the J call TRBJ1-4; a weak D match, TRBD1 (5 bases). This CDR3 has 15 residues. The V gene's germline CDR1 is SNHLY and CDR2 FYNNEI. Trimming removed 8 bases from V and 8 bases from J, with 21 bases in between. CDR3 loop: CASSPPGGEGEKLFF. The CDR3 bases are TGTGCCAGCTCTCCCCCTGGGGGGGAGGGGGAAAAACTGTTTTTT.

The V call is TRBV7-6, the J call TRBJ2-3, with 7 positions matching TRBD1. J gave up 4 bases and V 4 bases, and 8 bases lay outside the gene matches. Germline V CDR1 and CDR2: SGHVS, FNYEAQ. The CDR3 runs to 15 residues. CDR3 nucleotides: TGTGCCAGCAGCTACACCGGGACAGTGTCAGATACGCAGTATTTT. This translates into CASSYTGTVSDTQYF.

V and J are TRBV15 and TRBJ2-5, with D possibly being TRBD2 (6 bases). V lost 0 bases, J lost 5 bases, and 10 bases lay in between. The CDR3 spans 14 residues. Germline CDR1 reads LNHNV; CDR2 reads YYDKDF (reference sequence). The CDR3 bases are TGTGCCACCAGCAGAGATCGGGGAGGCGAGACCCAGTACTTC. Amino acid sequence: CATSRDRGGETQYF.

The V gene is TRBV28, the J gene TRBJ1-5, with D perhaps matching TRBD1 (6 bases). CDR1 is MDHEN and CDR2 is SYDVKM in the germline V gene. This CDR3 is 13 amino acids long. V lost 7 bases, J lost 1 base, and 8 bases lay in between. The CDR3 DNA sequence: TGTGCCAGCACCGGACAGAGCAATCAGCCCCAGCATTTT. Its protein product is CASTGQSNQPQHF.

The chain joins TRBV29-1 to TRBJ2-2; TRBD1 matches 7 bases. The V gene's germline CDR1 is SQVTM and CDR2 ANQGSEA. This CDR3 comprises 13 residues. The V segment lost 7 bases and the J segment 3 bases; nucleotides outside the gene matches: 5. The CDR3 is CSAGTADTGELFF. DNA of the CDR3: TGCAGCGCCGGGACAGCGGACACCGGGGAGCTGTTTTTT.

This clone came up once. The chain is built from TRBV19 and TRBJ2-7; a possible D gene is TRBD1 (5 bases). From germline, CDR1 is LNHDA and CDR2 SQIVND (reference sequence). CDR3 length equals 15 residues. V gave up 3 bases and J gave up 2 bases, with 14 bases separating them. CDR3 region: CASSIDQGGPYEQYF. Here the CDR3 DNA reads TGTGCCAGTAGTATCGACCAGGGTGGGCCCTACGAGCAGTACTTC. Filled out from reference TRBV19 and TRBJ2-7, the complete variable domain reads DGGITQSPKYLFRKEGQNVTLSCEQNLNHDAMYWYRQDPGQGLRLIYYSQIVNDFQKGDIAEGYSVSREKKESFPLTVTSAQKNPTAFYLCASSIDQGGPYEQYFGPGTRLTVT.

The rearrangement uses TRBV6-5 and TRBJ1-5; TRBD1 agrees at 8 bases. Germline loops: CDR1 MNHEY, CDR2 SVGAGI. This CDR3 has 15 residues. V lost 5 bases, J lost 5 bases, and 8 bases stayed unmatched. The CDR3 bases are TGTGCCAGCAGTCCCGGACAGGGTGCCTATCAGCCCCAGCATTTT. Amino acid sequence: CASSPGQGAYQPQHF.

The CDR3: CASSYSTDSSYGYTF. The CDR3 nucleotides read TGTGCCAGCAGTTACTCGACGGACAGCTCCTATGGCTACACCTTC. The chain links TRBV6-5 to TRBJ1-2; tentative D call: TRBD1 (6 bases). Trimming stripped 0 bases from V and 4 bases from J, with 12 bases between. The CDR3 loop spans 15 amino acids. Germline-derived CDR1 and CDR2 are MNHEY and SVGAGI.

The rearrangement links TRBV18 to TRBJ2-7; perhaps TRBD2 as D (5 bases). Germline V gene lookup returns CDR1 KGHSH and CDR2 LQKENI. V gave up 0 bases and J gave up 5 bases, with 8 bases separating them. The CDR3 runs to 13 residues. CDR3 in amino acids: CASSPPDGDEQYF. CDR3 in DNA: TGTGCCAGCTCACCACCGGACGGGGACGAGCAGTACTTC. The full variable domain, its missing parts supplied by reference TRBV18 and TRBJ2-7, is NAGVMQNPRHLVRRRGQEARLRCSPMKGHSHVYWYRQLPEEGLKFMVYLQKENIIDESGMPKERFSAEFPKEGPSILRIQQVVRGDSAAYFCASSPPDGDEQYFGPGTRLTVT.